The 27 T cell receptor beta chains below were found in one sample sequenced in a study of blood T cell repertoires in COVID-19 (dated by TCRdb to 2020 to 2021). The receptor library was made with the immunoSEQ multiplex PCR assay. TCRdb holds this immuneACCESS table with in-frame rearrangements only. Some clones are missing; in checked studies, unresolved V genes explain under half, and the rest has no known cause. Counted in this sample were tens of thousands of clones; 65% to 90% of them appeared once. The ten largest make up 25% to 30% of the sample. The sequencing sample was made of peripheral blood. The receptors come from a human donor in a cohort sampled during active COVID-19.

The table lists this clone with a few counts. This rearrangement joins TRBV30 to TRBJ1-3; D not certain. V lost 2 bases to trimming and J lost 4 bases, with 3 bases between them. The CDR3 is 11 residues long. Germline values: CDR1 GTSNPN, CDR2 SVGIG (reference sequence). CDR3 loop: CAWSTGNTIYF. CDR3 sequence (DNA): TGTGCCTGGAGTACAGGAAACACCATATATTTT.

V is TRBV6-6 and J is TRBJ2-5; D may be TRBD1 (6 bases). V shed 6 bases and J shed 5 bases, with 16 bases lying between them. Germline assignment: CDR1 MNHNY and CDR2 SVGAGI (reference sequence). The CDR3 is 14 residues long. CDR3 sequence: CASSQTGWWETQYF. The CDR3 nucleotides read TGTGCCAGCAGCCAGACAGGCTGGTGGGAGACCCAGTACTTC.

This chain links TRBV27 with TRBJ1-5; TRBD1 is a possible D gene (5 bases). Trimming took 3 bases from V and 3 from J, leaving 15 bases between them. Germline V gene sequence: CDR1 MNHEY, CDR2 SMNVEV (reference sequence). The CDR3 has 16 amino acids. The CDR3 region has the DNA TGTGCCAGCAGTTTCGGGGGGACGAACCCCAATCAGCCCCAGCATTTT. The encoded protein is CASSFGGTNPNQPQHF.

V usage is TRBV19 and J usage is TRBJ1-2; D is undetermined. CDR3 length: 13 residues. Germline CDR1 reads LNHDA; CDR2 reads SQIVND (reference sequence). Trimming left V 9 bases short and J 8 bases short, with 19 bases between. The CDR3 is CASLFSDHEGYTF. CDR3 bases: TGTGCCAGCCTCTTCAGCGACCACGAGGGCTACACCTTC.

The chain recombines TRBV19 with TRBJ2-7, with D possibly matching TRBD1 (6 bases). V shed 7 bases and J shed 2 bases, with 12 bases lying between them. The CDR3 covers 13 residues. CDR1 is LNHDA and CDR2 is SQIVND in the germline V gene (reference sequence). The CDR3 region is CASMGTLTYEQYF. The DNA of the CDR3 is TGTGCCAGTATGGGGACACTTACCTACGAGCAGTACTTC.

The V call is TRBV19, the J call TRBJ2-1, with 9 bases identical to TRBD2. CDR3 length: 15 amino acids. In germline, CDR1 is LNHDA, CDR2 SQIVND (reference sequence). V lost 4 bases to trimming and J lost 4 bases; unmatched junction nucleotides: 5. The CDR3 spells CASSTGTSSYNEQFF. The CDR3 DNA sequence: TGTGCCAGTAGTACCGGGACTAGCTCGTACAATGAGCAGTTCTTC.

Of note for this clone: Sequence at one end of the junction differs from germline and may be a read error. The chain joins TRBV6-5 to TRBJ2-1; D not resolved. This CDR3 is 13 amino acids long. Per germline, CDR1 MNHEY and CDR2 SVGAGI. CDR3 loop: CASTYGRWNEQFF. CDR3 bases: TGTGCCAGCACTTACGGCCGTTGGAATGAGCAGTTCTTC.

V usage is TRBV3-1 (or the pseudogene TRBV3-2) and J usage is TRBJ2-1; 7 nucleotides match TRBD2. This CDR3 contains 17 residues. V was clipped by 0 bases and J by 0 bases; unmatched bases: 5. Germline assignment: CDR1 LGHDT and CDR2 YNNKEL (reference sequence). This chain's CDR3 is CASSQEGLAASYNEQFF. CDR3 sequence (DNA): TGTGCCAGCAGCCAAGAGGGTCTAGCGGCCTCCTACAATGAGCAGTTCTTC.

The chain is built from TRBV10-1 and TRBJ2-1, with 7 bases aligning to TRBD1. From germline, CDR1 is WNHNN and CDR2 SYGVQD (reference sequence). V was clipped by 8 bases and J by 8 bases; unmatched bases: 15. The CDR3 has 15 amino acids. The CDR3 spells CASLFRAPQGDEQFF. CDR3 coding DNA: TGCGCCAGCCTGTTCCGGGCTCCTCAGGGGGATGAGCAGTTCTTC.

V gene TRBV19 combines with J gene TRBJ1-2; 9 positions match TRBD1. The CDR3 has 16 residues. V lost 5 bases, J lost 2 bases, and 9 bases stayed unmatched. Germline CDR1 is LNHDA and CDR2 is SQIVND (reference sequence). This chain's CDR3 is CASSVSGTGNNYGYTF. For the CDR3, the DNA is TGTGCCAGTAGTGTGTCCGGGACAGGGAACAACTATGGCTACACCTTC.

This chain uses TRBV9 with TRBJ2-3; 8 nucleotides match TRBD2. The CDR3 has 15 amino acids. The V segment lost 3 bases and the J segment 7 bases; nucleotides outside the gene matches: 10. Germline CDR1 SGDLS, CDR2 YYNGEE. The CDR3 loop is CASSEEPAGAHTQYF. For the CDR3, the DNA is TGTGCCAGCAGCGAGGAACCAGCGGGAGCACATACGCAGTATTTT. Looking up the rest from reference TRBV9 and TRBJ2-3 gives the full variable domain: DSGVTQTPKHLITATGQRVTLRCSPRSGDLSVYWYQQSLDQGLQFLIQYYNGEERAKGNILERFSAQQFPDLHSELNLSSLELGDSALYFCASSEEPAGAHTQYFGPGTRLTVL.

This clone occurred a few times. The genes are TRBV3-1 (or the pseudogene TRBV3-2) and TRBJ2-7, with TRBD2 matching over 14 bases. In germline, CDR1 is LGHDT, CDR2 YNNKEL (reference sequence). The ends lost 4 bases at V and 5 bases at J; junction bases unmatched: 1. This CDR3 contains 14 residues. The CDR3 loop reads CASSRGLAGDEQYF. The DNA of the CDR3 is TGTGCCAGCAGCCGGGGACTAGCGGGAGACGAGCAGTACTTC.

This clone was seen only a few times. The V and J genes are TRBV11-2 and TRBJ1-1, with a possible D match to TRBD1 (6 bases). Germline values: CDR1 SGHAT, CDR2 FQNNGV. Trimming left V 4 bases short and J 4 bases short, with 16 bases between. The CDR3 consists of 15 residues. DNA of the CDR3: TGTGCCAGCAGCTGGTTTCAGGGGACGGGCACTGAAGCTTTCTTT. It codes for CASSWFQGTGTEAFF.

The chain employs TRBV30 and TRBJ2-3, with a possible D match to TRBD2 (5 bases). In germline, CDR1 is GTSNPN, CDR2 SVGIG (reference sequence). Deletions cut 2 bases from V and 2 bases from J, with 11 bases between. The CDR3 is made up of 14 amino acids. CDR3 protein: CAWSSSGYTDTQYF. DNA for the CDR3: TGTGCCTGGAGTTCCTCGGGGTACACAGATACGCAGTATTTT.

The J gene is TRBJ1-4, the V gene TRBV28; TRBD1 matches 7 bases. Germline CDR1 reads MDHEN; CDR2 reads SYDVKM. V was clipped by 6 bases and J by 5 bases; unmatched bases: 9. CDR3 length equals 15 residues. CDR3 residues: CASRPRTGINEKLFF. CDR3 sequence (DNA): TGTGCCAGCAGACCCCGGACAGGAATAAATGAAAAACTGTTTTTT.

The CDR3 DNA sequence: TGTGCCAGTAGTAGGCTAGCGGGGGCGCTAATTGCGGATACGCAGTATTTT. Translating gives CASSRLAGALIADTQYF. The V call is TRBV19, the J call TRBJ2-3; 10 bases match TRBD2. Germline lookup yields CDR1 LNHDA and CDR2 SQIVND (reference sequence). The CDR3 is 17 amino acids. Trimming took 4 bases from V and 6 from J; bases not matched to a gene: 13.

This sequence joins TRBV28 and TRBJ2-7; TRBD1 aligns across 7 bases. CDR1 and CDR2 from the germline V gene are MDHEN and SYDVKM. Trimming removed 4 bases from V and 4 bases from J; junction bases left unmatched: 1. The CDR3 length is 12 residues. The CDR3: CASSYRGYEQYF. CDR3 nucleotides: TGTGCCAGCAGTTACAGGGGATACGAGCAGTACTTC.

The chain recombines TRBV5-1 with TRBJ2-5; 9 nucleotides match TRBD1. The CDR3 length is 16 residues. Losses at the gene ends were 4 bases for V and 5 bases for J; bases not matched to a gene: 12. The germline V gene encodes CDR1 SGHRS and CDR2 YFSETQ. The chain's CDR3 is CASSLTRTGVRETQYF. CDR3 in DNA: TGCGCCAGCAGCCTTACCAGGACAGGGGTAAGGGAGACCCAGTACTTC.

The chain couples TRBV5-1 to TRBJ2-5; 8 nucleotides align to TRBD2. V trimming: 4 bases; J trimming: 4 bases; junction bases outside the gene matches: 6. This CDR3 region has 14 residues. The germline CDR1 and CDR2 sequences are SGHRS and YFSETQ. CDR3 residues: CASSPGTRGETQYF. The CDR3 DNA reads as TGCGCCAGCAGCCCTGGGACTAGAGGAGAGACCCAGTACTTC.

V usage is TRBV12-3 or TRBV12-4 and J usage is TRBJ2-7; perhaps TRBD2 as D (5 bases). The CDR3 length is 13 residues. The V end lost 2 bases, the J end lost 5 bases, and 10 bases lay between the germline ends. The CDR3 DNA reads as TGTGCCAGCAGTTTACTAGCTTCCGACGAGCAGTACTTC. This encodes CASSLLASDEQYF.

The rearrangement links TRBV6-5 to TRBJ2-3; 7 bases line up with TRBD2. This CDR3 region has 14 residues. V trimming: 7 bases; J trimming: 5 bases; junction bases outside the gene matches: 9. Germline values: CDR1 MNHEY, CDR2 SVGAGI. As DNA, the CDR3 is TGTGCCAGCAAGCTAGCGGCGACCCAAGATACGCAGTATTTT. Protein: CASKLAATQDTQYF.

This rearrangement joins TRBV9 to TRBJ2-3; D unclear. The CDR3 consists of 15 residues. The V gene lost 0 bases and the J gene lost 0 bases, with 8 bases spanning the gap. In germline, CDR1 is SGDLS, CDR2 YYNGEE. CDR3 nucleotides: TGTGCCAGCAGCGTAGTGGCCCAAAGCACAGATACGCAGTATTTT. It encodes CASSVVAQSTDTQYF.

V is TRBV19 and J is TRBJ1-5; weak D call: TRBD1 (6 bases). V gave up 3 bases and J gave up 2 bases, with 11 bases separating them. The CDR3 loop spans 15 amino acids. Germline lookup yields CDR1 LNHDA and CDR2 SQIVND (reference sequence). The CDR3 protein is CASSMRRQGNQPQHF. The CDR3 coding sequence is TGTGCCAGTAGTATGAGGAGACAGGGCAATCAGCCCCAGCATTTT.

The sample holds one count of this clone. The chain links TRBV29-1 to TRBJ1-1; 8 bases agree with TRBD1. The CDR3 runs to 13 residues. V gave up 3 bases and J gave up 5 bases; unmatched junction bases: 5. In germline, CDR1 is SQVTM, CDR2 ANQGSEA. CDR3 region: CSVEGTGLTEAFF. The CDR3 DNA reads as TGCAGCGTTGAGGGGACAGGTTTGACTGAAGCTTTCTTT.

The genes are TRBV5-1 and TRBJ1-2, with TRBD1 matching over 9 bases. V dropped 6 bases and J dropped 1; count of bases not matched to a gene: 13. This CDR3 is built from 17 residues. Per germline, CDR1 SGHRS and CDR2 YFSETQ. CDR3: CASTLTGGGSVNYGYTF. CDR3 DNA sequence: TGCGCCAGCACCCTGACAGGGGGAGGGAGCGTTAACTATGGCTACACCTTC.

The chain carries TRBV2 and TRBJ1-2; no clear D gene. CDR3 length: 14 amino acids. Deletions cut 1 base from V and 1 base from J, with 7 bases between. The germline V gene encodes CDR1 SNHLY and CDR2 FYNNEI. The CDR3 here is CASSEVRGNYGYTF. The CDR3 region has the DNA TGTGCCAGCAGTGAAGTTCGGGGTAACTATGGCTACACCTTC.

The CDR3 spells CASRMRLAGTYEQYF. The CDR3 nucleotides are TGCGCCAGCAGAATGAGACTAGCGGGAACCTACGAGCAGTACTTC. The chain carries TRBV10-2 and TRBJ2-7, with TRBD2 identical over 11 bases. The V gene's germline CDR1 is WSHSY and CDR2 SAAADI. The CDR3 contains 15 residues. The V and J ends lost 6 bases and 2 bases, in that order; junction bases with no gene match: 6.